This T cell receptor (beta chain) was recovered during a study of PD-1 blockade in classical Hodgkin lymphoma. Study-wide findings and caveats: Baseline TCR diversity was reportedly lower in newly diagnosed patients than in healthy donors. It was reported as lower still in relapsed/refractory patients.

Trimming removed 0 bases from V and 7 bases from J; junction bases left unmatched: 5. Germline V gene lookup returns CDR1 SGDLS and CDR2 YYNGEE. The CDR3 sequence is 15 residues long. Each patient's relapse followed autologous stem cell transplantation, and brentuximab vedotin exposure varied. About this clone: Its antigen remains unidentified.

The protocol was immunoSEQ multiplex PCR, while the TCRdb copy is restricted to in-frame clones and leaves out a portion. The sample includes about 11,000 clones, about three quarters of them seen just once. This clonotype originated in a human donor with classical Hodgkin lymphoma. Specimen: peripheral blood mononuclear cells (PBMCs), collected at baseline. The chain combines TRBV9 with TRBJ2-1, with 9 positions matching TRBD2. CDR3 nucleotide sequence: TGTGCCAGCAGCGTAGCTAGCGGGGCCTTTAATGAGCAGTTCTTC. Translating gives CASSVASGAFNEQFF.